One and the same sample provided the 14 T cell receptor beta chains below, sequenced in a study of blood T cell repertoires in COVID-19. Some clones are missing from TCRdb's copy, which holds only in-frame ones; the method was immunoSEQ multiplex PCR. The data contain roughly 220,000 clones, about 86% of them seen just once; the ten biggest clones take up 3% to 4%. Sequenced sample: PBMCs or T cells enriched from blood (not recorded which). The source of these receptors is a woman aged 40 to 50 with acute COVID-19.

The chain combines TRBV7-9 with TRBJ2-7, with 7 bases that match TRBD1. This CDR3 region has 14 residues. V trimming: 4 bases; J trimming: 4 bases; junction bases outside the gene matches: 7. The germline V gene encodes CDR1 SEHNR and CDR2 FQNEAQ (reference sequence). Here the CDR3 DNA reads TGTGCCAGCAGCTCCGACAGGGTTGGGTACGAGCAGTACTTC. This sequence encodes CASSSDRVGYEQYF.

This clone was counted a single time. For the CDR3, the DNA is TGTGCCAGCAGCCTCCAGACAGGGAAGCCCTACGAGCAGTACTTC. It is translated as CASSLQTGKPYEQYF. The chain recombines TRBV28 with TRBJ2-7; 7 bases are shared with TRBD1. CDR3 length: 15 residues. Per the germline V gene, CDR1 is MDHEN and CDR2 is SYDVKM. V dropped 6 bases and J dropped 2; count of bases not matched to a gene: 10.

The chain has TRBV18 and TRBJ1-5; weak D call: TRBD1 (5 bases). CDR3 length: 13 amino acids. Looked up from germline, CDR1 is KGHSH and CDR2 is LQKENI. The germline V and J ends were trimmed by 4 bases and 5 bases, with 9 bases remaining between them. The DNA of the CDR3 is TGTGCCAGCTCACAGGACACCTATCAGCCCCAGCATTTT. Its translation is CASSQDTYQPQHF.

V usage is TRBV7-3 and J usage is TRBJ2-1, with D unresolved. CDR3 length: 12 amino acids. The V gene's germline CDR1 is SGHTA and CDR2 FQGTGA. V lost 5 bases to trimming and J lost 7 bases, with 9 bases between them. DNA of the CDR3: TGTGCCAGCAGCGCCCAGAGGAATGAGCAGTTCTTC. It yields the protein CASSAQRNEQFF.

With respect to this clone: The junction departs from germline at one end; a sequencing error may be responsible. V usage is TRBV7-3 and J usage is TRBJ1-2, with 7 bases aligning to TRBD1. The CDR3 length is 17 residues. CDR1 and CDR2 from the germline V gene are SGHTA and FQGTGA. CDR3 sequence: CASSVTMTGPKGYGYTF. In DNA form, the CDR3 reads TGTGCCAGCAGCGTAACCATGACAGGGCCTAAGGGCTATGGCTACACCTTC.

The chain couples TRBV4-2 to TRBJ2-7; 7 bases are a match to TRBD2. The germline V gene encodes CDR1 LGHNA and CDR2 YNFKEQ. CDR3 size: 17 residues. Trimming at V came to 0 bases and at J to 5 bases, leaving 13 bases not matched to a gene. This chain's CDR3 is CASSQDGGDRLPHEQYF. The CDR3 nucleotides are TGTGCCAGCAGCCAAGATGGGGGGGACCGTCTTCCCCACGAGCAGTACTTC.

This chain connects TRBV6-5 to TRBJ2-7; D is perhaps TRBD2 (6 bases). CDR1 and CDR2 (germline): MNHEY, SVGAGI. This CDR3 is 14 amino acids long. V was trimmed by 6 bases and J by 0 bases, leaving 12 bases between them. The CDR3 region is CASSSLADSYEQYF. CDR3 in DNA: TGTGCCAGCAGCTCATTAGCGGACTCCTACGAGCAGTACTTC.

This chain connects TRBV29-1 to TRBJ1-1, with 8 bases lining up with TRBD1. The CDR3 extends over 14 amino acids. The germline V gene has CDR1 SQVTM and CDR2 ANQGSEA. With 5 bases clipped from V and 3 bases from J, the junction kept 8 bases outside the gene matches. CDR3 nucleotides: TGCAGCGTTCTGGCGGGACAGGCGTACACTGAAGCTTTCTTT. Its protein product is CSVLAGQAYTEAFF.

This sequence joins TRBV7-9 and TRBJ2-3, with TRBD1 as a possible D gene (5 bases). Germline V gene data show CDR1 as SEHNR and CDR2 as FQNEAQ (reference sequence). Trimming shortened V by 5 bases and J by 2 bases, and 17 bases separated the two germline ends. The CDR3 totals 16 residues. The CDR3 bases are TGTGCCAGCAGCCCCCCGGACACAAAAGTCACAGATACGCAGTATTTT. This sequence encodes CASSPPDTKVTDTQYF.

The chain links TRBV7-2 to TRBJ1-1, with a possible D match to TRBD1 (5 bases). Germline V CDR1 and CDR2: SGHTA, FQGNSA. This CDR3 comprises 12 residues. Trimming took off 6 bases at V and 5 bases at J, with 10 bases between the two ends. CDR3 protein: CASRYGGTEAFF. CDR3 DNA sequence: TGTGCCAGCAGGTACGGGGGGACTGAAGCTTTCTTT.

The chain employs TRBV18 and TRBJ1-3, with D possibly TRBD1 on 5 matching bases. V dropped 1 base and J dropped 2 bases, with 15 bases sitting between them. Germline CDR1 KGHSH, CDR2 LQKENI. CDR3 length: 17 residues. The CDR3 protein is CASSPQRGPTTGNTIYF. For the CDR3, the DNA is TGTGCCAGCTCACCACAAAGGGGCCCTACCACTGGAAACACCATATATTTT.

As concerns this clone: The sample carries other DNA sequences with the same CDR3. V gene TRBV18 combines with J gene TRBJ1-1, with unresolved D. V was shortened by 2 bases and J by 1 base, with 5 bases between the two germline ends. Germline-derived CDR1 and CDR2 are KGHSH and LQKENI. The CDR3 has 13 residues. In DNA, the CDR3 is TGTGCCAGCTCACCAGCAGGGAACACTGAAGCTTTCTTT. It is translated as CASSPAGNTEAFF.

This clone was seen only once. CDR3 sequence reads: CASGDNSNQPQHF. CDR3 nucleotide sequence: TGTGCCAGCGGGGACAATAGCAATCAGCCCCAGCATTTT. The chain has TRBV27 and TRBJ1-5; tentative D call: TRBD1 (6 bases). The V gene lost 8 bases and the J gene lost 0 bases, with 8 bases spanning the gap. Per the germline V gene, CDR1 is MNHEY and CDR2 is SMNVEV (reference sequence). The CDR3 sequence is 13 residues long.

The chain has TRBV28 and TRBJ2-4, with D maybe TRBD1 (5 bases). Germline CDR1 is MDHEN and CDR2 is SYDVKM. V dropped 6 bases and J dropped 4 bases, with 10 bases sitting between them. The CDR3 is made up of 13 amino acids. CDR3 protein: CASSETVKNIQYF. CDR3 in DNA: TGTGCCAGCAGCGAGACAGTGAAAAACATTCAGTACTTC.